This T cell receptor beta chain was recovered during a study of blood T cells in healthy people across ages. This clonotype was seen only a few times. Its specificity is unknown. Study outcomes and limitations: Age advanced and TCR beta diversity per million T cells fell, roughly linearly. The donors' CMV status was not determined, possibly confounding changes in expanded clonotypes.

The authors ran a second PCR of roughly 6 to 12 cycles using a sample-barcoded 5' primer and a J-beta primer mix. A 12-random-nucleotide template-switch adaptor tagged each cDNA molecule. TCRdb recomputed calls from the 5' RACE reads with MiXCR, one row per CDR3 protein. The table lists fewer than 1,200,000 distinct CDR3 sequences, approximately 25% of them singletons, with 0.65% to 0.95% in the top ten. The germline V and J ends were trimmed by 5 bases and 1 base, with 21 bases remaining between them. The germline gives CDR1 SGHTA, CDR2 FQGNSA. The CDR3 is 17 amino acids. The sample was also linked to a second study, of T cells of mothers and their children. From that second work: Reads recorded for TCR beta CDR3 numbered over 9 million per mother and several million per child.

The rearrangement links TRBV7-2 to TRBJ2-7, with D possibly matching TRBD2 (5 bases). The TCR comes from a girl aged 2 to 10 in good health. The specimen was blood. The CDR3 sequence is CASSPEKGGLYSYEQYF. DNA for the CDR3: TGTGCCAGCAGCCCCGAGAAAGGCGGGCTCTATTCCTACGAGCAGTACTTC.